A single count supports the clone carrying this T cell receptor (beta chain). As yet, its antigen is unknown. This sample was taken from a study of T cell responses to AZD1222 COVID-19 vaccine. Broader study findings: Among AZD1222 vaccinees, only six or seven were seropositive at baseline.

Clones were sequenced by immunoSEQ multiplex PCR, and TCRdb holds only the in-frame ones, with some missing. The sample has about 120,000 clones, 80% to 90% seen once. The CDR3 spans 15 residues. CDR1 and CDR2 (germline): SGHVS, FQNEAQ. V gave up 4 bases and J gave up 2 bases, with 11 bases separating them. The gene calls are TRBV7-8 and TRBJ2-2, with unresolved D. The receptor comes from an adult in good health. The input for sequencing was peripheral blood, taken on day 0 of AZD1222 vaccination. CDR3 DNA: TGTGCCAGCAGCTGGCGGTCTCATAACACCGGGGAGCTGTTTTTT. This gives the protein CASSWRSHNTGELFF.